This T cell receptor (beta chain) was obtained from a study of T cell responses to AZD1222 COVID-19 vaccine (dated by TCRdb to about 2021). Regarding the study in general: AZD1222 recipients with second doses at about 4 weeks or about 12 weeks were pooled, because spike-specific TCR depth and breadth did not differ between schedules. Trial participants were enrolled by age into 18-55, 56-69 and 70-plus year subgroups, with 148, 28 and 57 TCR-sequenced participants respectively. A total of just over 230 trial participants underwent TCR sequencing, of whom roughly 210 had received two doses of AZD1222 and approximately 26 had received two doses of the MenACWY control vaccine.

The CDR3 regions of human TCRbeta chains were analyzed by immunosequencing. The authors' pipeline ran thus. TCRs in the repertoires were compared against a reference library of SARS-CoV-2-specific TCRs that had been generated with the MIRA antigen-specificity platform. Breadth was defined as the fraction of unique TCRs that were SARS-CoV-2-associated. Depth was defined as the fraction of total T cells that were SARS-CoV-2-associated. Using the MIRA data, every spike-specific TCR was mapped to the spike region that the TCR reacted to and assigned to either a CD4 or a CD8 class. Log10-transformed breadth and depth values were compared by one-way ANOVA with Sidak's multiple comparisons tests. TCRdb's version of the immuneACCESS table is confined to in-frame rearrangements and falls short of the full clone set. An unresolved V gene accounts for under half of the shortfall where checked; the remainder is of unknown origin. V, J and clone size are those of that table, while D and trimming were read from the DNA. The sample yields 130,000 or so clones; roughly 93% were counted once. Of the sample, about 1% falls within the top ten clones.

The table lists this clone with a few counts. Its antigen remains undetermined. Per-base qualities were not stored, and no clone one base away is much larger. Here is what the overall study found, with its caveats: Epitopes outside the regions mutated in the B.1.351 and B.1.1.7 variants were reportedly recognized by nearly half of the unique spike-specific TCRs. Conclusions about previously exposed vaccinees were limited because only six or seven AZD1222 recipients were SARS-CoV-2 seropositive at baseline. Because no day 14 peak-response samples were available, the repertoires could be characterized only after the peak T cell response. The vaccine-associated CD4 TCRs covered the entire spike protein, and the dominant responses fell in regions 160-218 and 743-854. Participants were mostly white British and included more females than males, and it was suggested by the authors that clonal diversity may have been underestimated. Spike-specific TCR breadth and depth rose significantly after two AZD1222 doses compared with day 0 and with MenACWY recipients. The 56-69-year group was small, and its depth increase did not reach significance, likely because of low power.

The sample's time point label is to be understood as: baseline before first vaccination. Vaccinee samples were obtained from the UK trials COV001 and COV002, which included a single-blind randomized controlled phase 2/3 trial of AZD1222 (ChAdOx1 nCoV-19) in healthy adults. Trial participant PBMC samples were collected at day 0 and day 28 after the second dose for TCRbeta chain sequencing. The germline V gene gives CDR1 as MNHEY and CDR2 as SVGAGI. The junction shows trimming of 7 bases on V and 2 bases on J, plus 15 bases between the germline ends. The CDR3 covers 14 residues, taking in both the cysteine and the phenylalanine. The only DNA kept is the CDR3, 42 bases in frame from the first base.

The source is an adult in good health. The sequenced sample was peripheral blood, obtained on day 0 of AZD1222 vaccination. The V and J segments used are TRBV6-5 and TRBJ2-7; no D gene call is confident. In nucleotide form, the sequence is TGTGCCAGCACCCAGGACCTGGGCCCCTACGAGCAGTACTTC. It specifies CASTQDLGPYEQYF.